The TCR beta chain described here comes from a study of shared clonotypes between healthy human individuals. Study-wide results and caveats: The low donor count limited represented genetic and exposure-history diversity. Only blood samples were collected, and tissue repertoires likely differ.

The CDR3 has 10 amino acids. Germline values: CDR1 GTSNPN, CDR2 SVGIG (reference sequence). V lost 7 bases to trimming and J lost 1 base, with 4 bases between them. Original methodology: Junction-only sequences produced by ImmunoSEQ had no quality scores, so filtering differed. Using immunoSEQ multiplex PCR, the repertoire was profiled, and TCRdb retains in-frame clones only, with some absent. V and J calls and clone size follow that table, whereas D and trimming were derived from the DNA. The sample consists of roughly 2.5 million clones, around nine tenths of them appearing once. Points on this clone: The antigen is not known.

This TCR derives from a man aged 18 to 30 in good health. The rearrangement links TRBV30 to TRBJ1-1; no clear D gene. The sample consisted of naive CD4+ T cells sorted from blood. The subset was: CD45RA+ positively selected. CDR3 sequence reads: CALSNTEAFF. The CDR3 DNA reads TGTGCCTTATCGAACACTGAAGCTTTCTTT.